This T cell receptor beta chain was captured by sequencing in a study of T cells in Graves' hyperthyroidism and ophthalmopathy. Findings and caveats of the study: The model anticipated ophthalmopathy a median approximately 6.5 months pre-onset.

Germline CDR1 is SEHNR and CDR2 is FQNEAQ (reference sequence). This CDR3 is 16 amino acids long. TCR beta CDR3 sequences were amplified from RNA transcripts. HTBI primers were the set used in a first-round RT-PCR of the TCR CDR3. TCRdb reprocessed the multiplex PCR reads via MiXCR and lists one record per CDR3 protein. Of hundreds of thousands of distinct CDR3 sequences detected, around 14% appear once; the ten largest clones hold 9.2%. This clonotype was detected only a few times. Its specificity is not known. A read error may account for a junction end that differs from germline. The sequence came from a woman aged 18-29 years with Graves' hyperthyroidism. This chain uses TRBV7-9 with TRBJ2-1, with TRBD1 matching over 8 bases. Sequenced: blood. Written as DNA, the CDR3 is TGTGCCAGCAGCGCCAAAATCGGACAGGGCAGCGATGAGCGGTTCTTC. Protein product: CASSAKIGQGSDERFF.